This is a list of T cell receptor beta chains from one sample in a study of blood T cell repertoires in COVID-19. Profiling relied on immunoSEQ multiplex PCR, and the TCRdb table lists in-frame clones only, not all of them. The sample contains approximately 330,000 clones, roughly 89% of which appear only once. Sequencing was carried out using peripheral blood. All receptors come from a man aged 25-45 years with COVID-19, enrolled during active disease. Both conserved end residues are part of each CDR3. Each record gives: D gene, clone size, J gene, V gene, CDR3 protein, CDR3 DNA. The D gene is left open where the match is weak. Clone size appears in some rows only: once, few, many, or a class for an expanded clone.

d_call: NA
clone_size: NA
j_call: TRBJ1-1
v_call: TRBV28
cdr3_aa: CASSPAGFRTTEAFF
cdr3_nt: TGTGCCAGCAGCCCCGCGGGATTCCGAACGACTGAAGCTTTCTTT

d_call: NA
clone_size: few
j_call: TRBJ1-6
v_call: TRBV7-9
cdr3_aa: CASSLDRGPLHF
cdr3_nt: TGTGCCAGCAGCTTAGACCGAGGACCCCTCCACTTT

d_call: NA
clone_size: many
j_call: TRBJ2-1
v_call: TRBV20-1
cdr3_aa: CSASSRASSTYNEQFF
cdr3_nt: TGCAGTGCTAGTTCGCGGGCTAGCAGTACCTACAATGAGCAGTTCTTC

d_call: NA
clone_size: NA
j_call: TRBJ2-7
v_call: TRBV21-1
cdr3_aa: CASSKHPGHASSYEQYF
cdr3_nt: TGTGCCAGCAGCAAGCATCCGGGTCACGCCAGCTCCTACGAGCAGTACTTC

d_call: TRBD1
clone_size: NA
j_call: TRBJ1-1
v_call: TRBV4-3
cdr3_aa: CASSLLGQDTEAFF
cdr3_nt: TGCGCCAGCAGCCTCTTGGGACAGGACACTGAAGCTTTCTTT

d_call: TRBD1
clone_size: NA
j_call: TRBJ2-1
v_call: TRBV2
cdr3_aa: CASRGGQGADNEQFF
cdr3_nt: TGTGCCAGCAGGGGGGGACAGGGGGCGGACAATGAGCAGTTCTTC

d_call: TRBD1
clone_size: NA
j_call: TRBJ1-2
v_call: TRBV19
cdr3_aa: CASSLRQGGYGYTF
cdr3_nt: TGTGCCAGTAGCCTACGACAGGGGGGCTATGGCTACACCTTC

d_call: TRBD2
clone_size: NA
j_call: TRBJ2-5
v_call: TRBV5-1
cdr3_aa: CASSLRTSGLETQYF
cdr3_nt: TGCGCCAGCAGCTTAAGGACTAGCGGCCTGGAGACCCAGTACTTC

d_call: NA
clone_size: NA
j_call: TRBJ2-6
v_call: TRBV27
cdr3_aa: CASSSTFGANVLTF
cdr3_nt: TGTGCCAGCAGTTCCACTTTTGGGGCCAACGTCCTGACTTTC

d_call: TRBD1
clone_size: NA
j_call: TRBJ1-2
v_call: TRBV7-6
cdr3_aa: CASSFSGRGQGDGYTF
cdr3_nt: TGTGCCAGCAGCTTCTCGGGCCGGGGACAGGGGGACGGCTACACCTTC

d_call: NA
clone_size: NA
j_call: TRBJ1-3
v_call: TRBV19
cdr3_aa: CASNPSSSGNTIYF
cdr3_nt: TGTGCCAGTAACCCCTCGAGCTCTGGAAACACCATATATTTT

d_call: TRBD1
clone_size: NA
j_call: TRBJ2-7
v_call: TRBV5-8
cdr3_aa: CASSFGTGVDEQYF
cdr3_nt: TGTGCCAGCAGCTTCGGGACAGGGGTCGACGAGCAGTACTTC

d_call: TRBD2
clone_size: NA
j_call: TRBJ2-4
v_call: TRBV7-2
cdr3_aa: CASSAPSGSYIQYF
cdr3_nt: TGTGCCAGCAGCGCCCCTAGCGGGAGTTACATTCAGTACTTC

d_call: TRBD1
clone_size: NA
j_call: TRBJ1-2
v_call: TRBV7-8
cdr3_aa: CASSLADRGGYGYTF
cdr3_nt: TGTGCCAGCAGCTTAGCGGACAGGGGCGGCTATGGCTACACCTTC

d_call: NA
clone_size: NA
j_call: TRBJ2-5
v_call: TRBV6-5
cdr3_aa: CASSAGTRETQYF
cdr3_nt: TGTGCCAGCTCTGCAGGGACACGAGAGACCCAGTACTTC

d_call: TRBD2
clone_size: NA
j_call: TRBJ2-7
v_call: TRBV19
cdr3_aa: CASSSGTSDPLF
cdr3_nt: TGTGCCAGTAGTAGCGGGACTAGCGATCCCCTCTTC

d_call: NA
clone_size: few
j_call: TRBJ1-1
v_call: TRBV9
cdr3_aa: CASSRGQEAFF
cdr3_nt: TGTGCCAGCAGCCGCGGACAAGAAGCTTTCTTT

d_call: TRBD1
clone_size: NA
j_call: TRBJ1-4
v_call: TRBV15
cdr3_aa: CATSTGQGDPTNEKLFF
cdr3_nt: TGTGCCACCAGCACAGGACAGGGGGATCCAACTAATGAAAAACTGTTTTTT

d_call: TRBD2
clone_size: NA
j_call: TRBJ2-5
v_call: TRBV3-1/TRBV3-2
cdr3_aa: CASSQGVGRISGSTQETQYF
cdr3_nt: TGTGCCAGCAGCCAAGGGGTGGGGCGGATAAGCGGGAGCACCCAAGAGACCCAGTACTTC

d_call: TRBD1
clone_size: once
j_call: TRBJ2-3
v_call: TRBV19
cdr3_aa: CASSINRGADTQYF
cdr3_nt: TGTGCCAGTAGTATAAACAGGGGTGCAGATACGCAGTATTTT

d_call: NA
clone_size: NA
j_call: TRBJ2-1
v_call: TRBV15
cdr3_aa: CATSRTGAEQFF
cdr3_nt: TGTGCCACCAGCAGGACTGGTGCTGAGCAGTTCTTC

d_call: NA
clone_size: once
j_call: TRBJ2-7
v_call: TRBV28
cdr3_aa: CASNRDIPYEQYF
cdr3_nt: TGTGCCAGCAACCGGGACATTCCCTACGAGCAGTACTTC

d_call: NA
clone_size: few
j_call: TRBJ1-1
v_call: TRBV7-9
cdr3_aa: CASSPLQTMNTEAFF
cdr3_nt: TGTGCCAGCAGCCCCCTACAGACCATGAACACTGAAGCTTTCTTT

d_call: TRBD1
clone_size: NA
j_call: TRBJ1-3
v_call: TRBV27
cdr3_aa: CASSLTGQGVYHSGNTIYF
cdr3_nt: TGTGCCAGCAGTTTAACGGGACAGGGGGTCTACCACTCTGGAAACACCATATATTTT

d_call: NA
clone_size: NA
j_call: TRBJ2-7
v_call: TRBV27
cdr3_aa: CASSFGGSYEQYF
cdr3_nt: TGTGCCAGCAGTTTCGGTGGGAGCTACGAGCAGTACTTC

d_call: TRBD2
clone_size: NA
j_call: TRBJ2-3
v_call: TRBV4-2
cdr3_aa: CASSLKLAGAAADTQYF
cdr3_nt: TGTGCCAGCAGCCTCAAACTAGCGGGAGCCGCGGCAGATACGCAGTATTTT

d_call: TRBD1
clone_size: NA
j_call: TRBJ1-2
v_call: TRBV6-5
cdr3_aa: CASSYTQGARHGYTF
cdr3_nt: TGTGCCAGCAGTTACACGCAGGGGGCACGTCATGGCTACACCTTC

d_call: NA
clone_size: NA
j_call: TRBJ2-7
v_call: TRBV6-5
cdr3_aa: CASSSISYEQYF
cdr3_nt: TGTGCCAGCAGTTCCATTTCCTACGAGCAGTACTTC

d_call: NA
clone_size: NA
j_call: TRBJ1-4
v_call: TRBV5-1
cdr3_aa: CASSWDTRNEKLFF
cdr3_nt: TGCGCCAGCAGCTGGGACACTCGAAATGAAAAACTGTTTTTT

d_call: TRBD1
clone_size: NA
j_call: TRBJ2-7
v_call: TRBV6-5
cdr3_aa: CASSRLRDRDYEQYF
cdr3_nt: TGTGCCAGCAGTCGGCTCCGGGACAGGGACTACGAGCAGTACTTC

d_call: NA
clone_size: NA
j_call: TRBJ1-6
v_call: TRBV5-6
cdr3_aa: CASSSPQLWDSPLHF
cdr3_nt: TGTGCCAGCAGCTCCCCACAGCTATGGGATTCACCCCTCCACTTT

d_call: TRBD2
clone_size: NA
j_call: TRBJ2-6
v_call: TRBV5-8
cdr3_aa: CASSLGRGVAGANVLTF
cdr3_nt: TGTGCCAGCAGCTTGGGCCGGGGGGTAGCTGGGGCCAACGTCCTGACTTTC

d_call: TRBD1
clone_size: NA
j_call: TRBJ1-1
v_call: TRBV29-1
cdr3_aa: CSAGQGADTEAFF
cdr3_nt: TGCAGCGCTGGACAGGGGGCGGACACTGAAGCTTTCTTT

d_call: NA
clone_size: NA
j_call: TRBJ1-5
v_call: TRBV18
cdr3_aa: CASSPQSLPSNQPQHF
cdr3_nt: TGTGCCAGCTCACCTCAGTCGCTCCCGAGCAATCAGCCCCAGCATTTT

d_call: TRBD2
clone_size: NA
j_call: TRBJ2-1
v_call: TRBV29-1
cdr3_aa: CSVEGGLAGGPINEQFF
cdr3_nt: TGCAGCGTTGAAGGGGGACTAGCGGGAGGGCCGATCAATGAGCAGTTCTTC

d_call: TRBD1
clone_size: NA
j_call: TRBJ2-7
v_call: TRBV5-6
cdr3_aa: CASSLGDRVAYEQYF
cdr3_nt: TGTGCCAGCAGCTTGGGGGACAGGGTCGCCTACGAGCAGTACTTC